These 21 T cell receptor beta chains came from one sample sequenced in a study of T cell clonality in common variable immunodeficiency. Assay: immunoSEQ multiplex PCR; the TCRdb copy retains only in-frame clones and omits some. Listed here are fewer than 65,000 clones without any singletons, the top ten holding around 0.8%. Sequenced input: peripheral blood mononuclear cells. The origin of the receptors is a person between 18 and 75 years old in good health.

Ten or more counts support this clone. The sequence runs out 3 residues before the end of the CDR3; the remainder is reconstructed from the germline J gene. The chain combines TRBV27 with TRBJ2-6; D is perhaps TRBD1 (5 bases). The CDR3 spans 13 residues. CDR1 MNHEY and CDR2 SMNVEV come from the germline V gene (reference sequence). The V end lost 6 bases, the J end lost 2 bases, and 5 bases lay between the germline ends. The CDR3 protein is CASSRAGANVLTF. The CDR3 DNA, read in part, is TGTGCCAGCAGCAGGGCTGGGGCCAACGTC. Full variable domain (outside the CDR3, taken from reference TRBV27 and TRBJ2-6): EAQVTQNPRYLITVTGKKLTVTCSQNMNHEYMSWYRQDPGLGLRQIYYSMNVEVTDKGDVPEGYKVSRKEKRNFPLILESPSPNQTSLYFCASSRAGANVLTFGAGSRLTVL.

This clone was seen only a few times. Read sequence stops 3 residues before the CDR3 end, and the germline J gene provides the missing end. V gene TRBV7-6 combines with J gene TRBJ1-2; D gene unclear. The germline gives CDR1 SGHVS, CDR2 FNYEAQ. The CDR3 contains 15 residues. CDR3 DNA (partial): TGTGCCAGCAGCTTATACGGCGGGGAGGTAGATACC. Translated, it gives CASSLYGGEVDT. The complete CDR3 protein is CASSLYGGEVDTYTF.

This clone came up many times. The CDR3 sequence: CSARDDVAGSKNIQYF. CDR3 DNA (partial): TGCAGTGCTAGAGATGATGTCGCAGGGTCGAAAAACATT. The chain combines TRBV20-1 with TRBJ2-4, with D possibly TRBD1 on 5 matching bases. The CDR3 end lies 3 residues beyond the end of the read and is filled in from the germline J gene. The germline V gene has CDR1 DFQATT and CDR2 SNEGSKA (reference sequence). V gave up 0 bases and J gave up 4 bases, with 16 bases separating them. The CDR3 consists of 16 residues.

This clone was picked up many times. The read terminates 3 residues before the CDR3 end, so the remaining end is supplied by the germline J gene. The V gene is TRBV9, the J gene TRBJ1-1, with D maybe TRBD1 (5 bases). The CDR3 has 13 amino acids. V was clipped by 4 bases and J by 3 bases, with 10 bases between them. CDR1 SGDLS and CDR2 YYNGEE come from the germline V gene. The covered CDR3 bases are TGTGCCAGCAGCAGATCAGGGTACACTGAA. This sequence encodes CASSRSGYTE. The whole CDR3 is CASSRSGYTEAFF.

There are many counts of this clone. Read coverage stops 3 residues before the CDR3 terminus; the germline J gene supplies the remainder. The chain employs TRBV9 and TRBJ1-5; D unclear. The germline gives CDR1 SGDLS, CDR2 YYNGEE. Between the trimmed V and J ends, which lost 0 bases and 6 bases, there was a span of 4 bases. The CDR3 runs 12 residues. The part of the CDR3 DNA that was read is TGTGCCAGCAGCGTAGACGGTCAGCCC. It codes for CASSVDGQP. The whole CDR3 is CASSVDGQPQHF.

Worth noting for this clone: A read error is possible here, since a much larger clone lies one base away. The sequenced part of the CDR3 DNA is TGCAGTGCTAGCCCCGGGGCAGGGGTCCCCGTAGTTGGCGAG. Protein product: CSASPGAGVPVVGE. The complete CDR3 sequence is CSASPGAGVPVVGEQYF. This chain uses TRBV20-1 with TRBJ2-7; D perhaps matches TRBD1 (6 bases). The read is 3 residues too short to cover the CDR3 end, so that end is filled in from the germline J gene. Germline V lookup: CDR1 DFQATT, CDR2 SNEGSKA (reference sequence). Trimming shortened V by 3 bases and J by 6 bases, and 27 bases separated the two germline ends. The CDR3 spans 17 residues.

There are many counts of this clone. The observed sequence ends 3 residues before the CDR3 terminus, with the missing tail filled in from the germline J gene. This chain connects TRBV5-4 to TRBJ2-5, with D possibly being TRBD2 (5 bases). The CDR3 consists of 15 residues. CDR1 SGHNT and CDR2 YYREEE come from the germline V gene (reference sequence). Trimming removed 1 base from V and 2 bases from J, with 12 bases in between. This CDR3 reads CASSLSARVQETQYF. The CDR3 DNA, read in part, is TGTGCCAGCAGCTTGTCGGCGCGGGTACAAGAGACC.

About this clone itself: The CDR3 end lies 3 residues beyond the end of the read and is filled in from the germline J gene. This rearrangement joins TRBV2 to TRBJ2-2; 9 bases line up with TRBD1. Per the germline V gene, CDR1 is SNHLY and CDR2 is FYNNEI. The CDR3 runs 15 residues. This CDR3 reads CASRWTGATNEKLFF. Incomplete CDR3 DNA: TGTGCCAGCAGGTGGACAGGGGCAACTAATGAAAAG.

This clone was counted many times. The read comes to an end 3 residues before the CDR3 does, leaving the germline J gene to fill in the end. Other nucleotide sequences from this sample produce the same CDR3. V gene TRBV20-1 combines with J gene TRBJ1-2, with unresolved D. Germline V gene data show CDR1 as DFQATT and CDR2 as SNEGSKA (reference sequence). V was cut by 1 base and J by 4 bases, with 13 bases left in between. CDR3 size: 14 residues. The DNA read from the CDR3 is TGCAGTGCTAGAGGTTCCAGTAACCTCTATGGC. This translates into CSARGSSNLYG. In full, the CDR3 is CSARGSSNLYGYTF.

This clone was recorded at least ten times. The read terminates 3 residues ahead of where the CDR3 ends, so the germline J gene completes it. This chain joins TRBV5-1 and TRBJ1-1, with 7 bases lining up with TRBD1. This CDR3 spans 15 amino acids. V trimming: 4 bases; J trimming: 0 bases; junction bases outside the gene matches: 6. Germline CDR1 is SGHRS and CDR2 is YFSETQ. The DNA read from the CDR3 is TGCGCCAGCAGCGGAGGGGACAGCCTGAACACTGAA. This codes for CASSGGDSLNTE. From start to end, the CDR3 is CASSGGDSLNTEAFF.

This clone was recorded at least ten times. The read halts 3 residues ahead of the CDR3 end, with the missing end drawn from the germline J gene. This chain connects TRBV9 to TRBJ1-6, with D possibly TRBD1 on 5 matching bases. CDR1 SGDLS and CDR2 YYNGEE come from the germline V gene. The CDR3 is 16 amino acids. Between the trimmed V and J ends, which lost 3 bases and 3 bases, there was a span of 13 bases. The CDR3 here is CASSGGDGDYNSPLHF. CDR3 bases read: TGTGCCAGCAGCGGGGGGGACGGAGACTATAATTCACCC.

With respect to this clone: Sequencing ends 3 residues short of the CDR3 end; the germline J gene provides the rest. The gene calls are TRBV7-2 and TRBJ2-7, with 10 nucleotides matching TRBD1. V was clipped by 5 bases and J by 5 bases; unmatched bases: 9. Germline V gives CDR1 SGHTA, CDR2 FQGNSA. The CDR3 totals 15 residues. This CDR3 reads CASSTGTGAWDEQYF. CDR3 DNA, as far as it was read: TGTGCCAGCAGCACCGGGACAGGGGCCTGGGACGAG.

This clone was seen only a few times. Read sequence stops 3 residues before the CDR3 end, and the germline J gene provides the missing end. V gene TRBV5-8 combines with J gene TRBJ2-3; D possibly corresponds to TRBD1 (6 bases). The CDR3 consists of 14 residues. Germline CDR1 reads SGHTS; CDR2 reads YDEGEE. The CDR3: CASTMGHPLSAQYF. The sequenced CDR3 bases are TGTGCCAGCACCATGGGACACCCACTGTCGGCG. Using reference TRBV5-8 and TRBJ2-3 for the parts outside the CDR3, the full variable domain is EAGVTQSPTHLIKTRGQQATLRCSPISGHTSVYWYQQALGLGLQFLLWYDEGEERNRGNFPPRFSGRQFPNYSSELNVNALELEDSALYLCASTMGHPLSAQYFGPGTRLTVL.

This clone occurred many times. The sequenced part of the CDR3 DNA is TGCAGTGCTAGAGAGGCCAGGGAGACCGGGGAG. Protein: CSAREARETGE. The whole CDR3 protein reads CSAREARETGELFF. The chain carries TRBV20-1 and TRBJ2-2; either TRBD1 or TRBD2 may supply D (5 bases each). The observed sequence ends 3 residues before the CDR3 terminus, with the missing tail filled in from the germline J gene. Trimming took 0 bases from V and 5 from J, leaving 10 bases between them. From germline, CDR1 is DFQATT and CDR2 SNEGSKA (reference sequence). The CDR3 sequence is 14 residues long.

This clone occurred many times. The read ends 3 residues shy of where the CDR3 ends; the end is completed using the germline J gene. The chain is built from TRBV5-4 and TRBJ1-2; D may be TRBD1 (5 bases). CDR1 and CDR2 (germline): SGHNT, YYREEE (reference sequence). This CDR3 has 14 residues. Trimming pared 4 bases from V and 5 bases from J, leaving 15 bases between. CDR3 DNA (partial): TGTGCCAGCAGCGCGGGACCGGGGGGATATGGC. Encoded protein: CASSAGPGGYG. The entire CDR3 reads CASSAGPGGYGYTF.

This clone was seen repeatedly, ten times or more. The read comes to an end 3 residues before the CDR3 does, leaving the germline J gene to fill in the end. V gene TRBV2 combines with J gene TRBJ2-1, with D possibly matching TRBD2 (6 bases). The CDR3 is 15 residues long. CDR1 and CDR2 (germline): SNHLY, FYNNEI. V was trimmed by 4 bases and J by 7 bases, leaving 17 bases between them. CDR3: CASSGRRAFENEQFF. Partial CDR3 DNA: TGTGCCAGCAGTGGGAGGAGGGCCTTCGAGAATGAG.

In this sample, this clone turned up many times. The read comes to an end 3 residues before the CDR3 does, leaving the germline J gene to fill in the end. The chain couples TRBV2 to TRBJ1-2, with TRBD1 matching over 10 bases. V shed 7 bases and J 7 bases; nucleotides not matched to a gene: 6. Per germline, CDR1 SNHLY and CDR2 FYNNEI. This CDR3 region has 13 residues. CDR3 in amino acids: CASKGQGTSGYTF. CDR3 bases read: TGTGCCAGCAAGGGACAGGGGACTAGTGGC.

The table lists this clone with many counts. The observed sequence ends 3 residues before the CDR3 terminus, with the missing tail filled in from the germline J gene. V is TRBV14 and J is TRBJ2-5; D is uncertain. V was cut by 0 bases and J by 3 bases, with 8 bases left in between. Germline CDR1 and CDR2: SGHDN and FVKESK. The CDR3 extends over 14 amino acids. The CDR3 here is CASSQDKREETQYF. The covered CDR3 bases are TGTGCCAGCAGCCAAGATAAAAGGGAAGAGACC.

This clone was found a few times. The CDR3 extends 3 residues past the end of the read, so its final part is completed from the germline J gene. The V call is TRBV19, the J call TRBJ1-1, with D perhaps matching TRBD1 (6 bases). This CDR3 contains 15 residues. The V gene's germline CDR1 is LNHDA and CDR2 SQIVND (reference sequence). The covered CDR3 bases are TGTGCCAGTAGGATTGGGTCAGGGGTTCACGATACG. The encoded protein is CASRIGSGVHDT. The whole CDR3 region reads CASRIGSGVHDTAFF.

This clone was picked up many times. The CDR3 extends 3 residues past the end of the read, so its final part is completed from the germline J gene. The gene calls are TRBV7-9 and TRBJ1-6, with D tentatively TRBD1 (5 bases). CDR3 size: 14 residues. Trimming pared 11 bases from V and 6 bases from J, leaving 17 bases between. Looked up from germline, CDR1 is SEHNR and CDR2 is FQNEAQ (reference sequence). CDR3: CAGAPGLSNSPLHF. The covered CDR3 bases are TGTGCCGGGGCTCCGGGCCTCTCTAATTCACCC.

Many counts were recorded for this clone. The read finishes 3 residues shy of the CDR3 end, and the germline J gene is used to complete it. This sample includes further DNA sequences coding for the same CDR3. This chain joins TRBV18 and TRBJ1-3, with no clear D. CDR3 length: 14 amino acids. Trimming pared 3 bases from V and 2 bases from J, leaving 8 bases between. The germline V gene encodes CDR1 KGHSH and CDR2 LQKENI. This chain's CDR3 is CASSPVAAGNTIYF. The part of the CDR3 DNA that was read is TGTGCCAGCTCACCGGTAGCGGCTGGAAACACC.